These T cell receptor beta chains were read from a single sample in a study of beta chain features in type 1 diabetes. TCRdb keeps only in-frame clones here, not all; method: immunoSEQ multiplex PCR. The sample includes over 65,000 clones, under 35% of them seen just once. The sample was stem cell memory CD4+ T cells from blood. These receptors were taken from a woman in her late teens or twenties in good health. Both conserved end residues are part of each CDR3. A D gene is named only where the DNA matches it firmly. The size of a clone is reported for some rows only, either as once, few or many, or as a class for expanded clones.

TRBJ2-5 once TRBV5-1 TRBD2 TGCGCCAGCAGCTTGGCCGCAGGGACTAGGATCAGCGAGACCCAGTACTTC CASSLAAGTRISETQYF
TRBJ2-7 - TRBV2 TRBD1 TGTGCCAGCAGAGCGACAGGGGGCGAGCAGTACTTC CASRATGGEQYF
TRBJ2-7 - TRBV19 - TGTGCCAGTAGTATGCTAAGAACTAGCTATACCTACGAGCAGTACTTC CASSMLRTSYTYEQYF
TRBJ1-4 - TRBV6-6 - TGTGCCAGCAGTAGGAGTGAGAATGAAAAACTGTTTTTT CASSRSENEKLFF
TRBJ2-4 - TRBV19 - TGTGCCAGTAGTCCCCCGGGAAACATTCAGTACTTC CASSPPGNIQYF
TRBJ2-7 - TRBV30 TRBD1 TGTGCCTGGAGGAGAAGAGGGACAGGGAGCTCCTACGAGCAGTACTTC CAWRRRGTGSSYEQYF
TRBJ2-5 - TRBV2 - TGTGCCAGCAGGAGAGGGGGGGCCAGAGAGACCCAGTACTTC CASRRGGARETQYF
TRBJ2-7 few TRBV21-1 - TGTGCCAGCAGCACCCGCGGAAACTCCTACGAGCAGTACTTC CASSTRGNSYEQYF
TRBJ1-1 - TRBV2 - TGTGCCAGCAGTTCAGGGGCAGATTCGAACACTGAAGCTTTCTTT CASSSGADSNTEAFF
TRBJ2-2 - TRBV21-1 - TGTGCCAGCAGCCGGAGGGCCGGGGAGCTGTTTTTT CASSRRAGELFF
TRBJ2-3 - TRBV2 - TGTGCCAGCAGTGGTGGCGGTACAGATACGCAGTATTTT CASSGGGTDTQYF
TRBJ2-7 - TRBV19 TRBD1 TGTGCCAGTAGTACCCTGGGACAGCTGGGATCCTACGAGCAGTACTTC CASSTLGQLGSYEQYF
TRBJ2-5 - TRBV11-2 - TGTGCCAGCAGCTTAGCCCCGACCAGGGAGACCCAGTACTTC CASSLAPTRETQYF
TRBJ2-1 many TRBV7-9 - TGTGCCAGCAGCTTACCGGGTCCCTACAATGAGCAGTTCTTC CASSLPGPYNEQFF
TRBJ2-1 - TRBV27 TRBD2 TGTGCCAGCAGTAGCCGTAGGCTAGCGGGGGTAAATGAGCAGTTCTTC CASSSRRLAGVNEQFF
TRBJ2-2 once TRBV7-7 - TGTGCTAGCAGCCCTCACTTACTATCGACAGGGAACACCGGGGAGCTGTTTTTT CASSPHLLSTGNTGELFF
TRBJ2-5 few TRBV7-8 - TGTGCCAGCAGACCCTACGGGGAGACCCAGTACTTC CASRPYGETQYF
TRBJ2-2 - TRBV27 TRBD2 TGTGCCAGCAGTTTATTTGGGGCGGGGGACACCGGGGAGCTGTTTTTT CASSLFGAGDTGELFF
TRBJ2-1 - TRBV9 TRBD1 TGTGCCAGCAGCGTAGGGGGACAGGGCCCCTTCTACAATGAGCAGTTCTTC CASSVGGQGPFYNEQFF
TRBJ1-1 - TRBV19 - TGTGCCAGTAGTATAGGAGGACAGAACGTGAACACTGAAGCTTTCTTT CASSIGGQNVNTEAFF
TRBJ1-1 - TRBV4-3 TRBD1 TGCGCCAGCAGCCGTCAAGGGACAGATGAAGCTTTCTTT CASSRQGTDEAFF
TRBJ2-7 - TRBV6-5 TRBD1 TGTGCCAGCAGTGAAACGGACAGGCACGAGCAGTACTTC CASSETDRHEQYF
TRBJ2-7 - TRBV5-1 TRBD1 TGCGCCAGCAGCTTGGGTCAAGACAGGGAATACGAGCAGTACTTC CASSLGQDREYEQYF
TRBJ1-2 - TRBV9 - TGTGCCAGCAGCCGCCCCGGTGTATATGGCTACACCTTC CASSRPGVYGYTF
TRBJ1-2 - TRBV5-4 TRBD1 TGTGCCAGCAGCTTGGGGGGATCGGACAGGGCGGTCACCTTC CASSLGGSDRAVTF
TRBJ2-7 few TRBV7-9 - TGTGCCAGCAGCTTAGGGGTACTACCCTACGAGCAGTACTTC CASSLGVLPYEQYF
TRBJ2-7 few TRBV28 - TGTGCCAGCAGCCGTGGTGGACAGATCTACGAGCAGTACTTC CASSRGGQIYEQYF
TRBJ1-5 few TRBV7-8 - TGTGCCAGCAGCTTAAGGGAGGAGCCGGTTTATAGCAATCAGCCCCAGCATTTT CASSLREEPVYSNQPQHF
TRBJ2-1 - TRBV5-6 TRBD1 TGTGCCAGCAGCCTCCTACAGGGGGTACCCTACAATGAGCAGTTCTTC CASSLLQGVPYNEQFF
TRBJ1-6 - TRBV7-2 TRBD1 TGTGCCAGCAGCCCGAGGACAGGGAGCTCCTATAATTCACCCCTCCACTTT CASSPRTGSSYNSPLHF
TRBJ2-5 few TRBV20-1 - TGCAGTGCTACCCCACAAGAGACCCAGTACTTC CSATPQETQYF
TRBJ1-2 once TRBV5-1 TRBD1 TGCGCCAGCAGCCTGCCTCCGGACAGGGGATATGGCTACACCTTC CASSLPPDRGYGYTF
TRBJ2-1 few TRBV5-1 TRBD1 TGCGCCAGCAGCTTAAGACAGGGGGCGCAGAGTGATGAGCAGTTCTTC CASSLRQGAQSDEQFF
TRBJ1-3 - TRBV30 - TGTGCCTGGGCGAGCGGACAGAGCTCTGGAAACACCATATATTTT CAWASGQSSGNTIYF
TRBJ2-3 few TRBV27 - TGTGCCAGCAGGATGGCGGGTGGTACGCAGTATTTT CASRMAGGTQYF
TRBJ2-3 - TRBV5-1 TRBD1 TGCGCCAGCAGCTTTCAGGGGGTGTCTAGCACAGATACGCAGTATTTT CASSFQGVSSTDTQYF
TRBJ1-1 few TRBV6-1 - TGTGCCAGCAGGGCCCGGGGGTTTACTGAAGCTTTCTTT CASRARGFTEAFF
TRBJ2-1 - TRBV7-2 - TGTGCCAGCAGCCCCATTGGGCCTGCGAATGAGCAGTTCTTC CASSPIGPANEQFF
TRBJ2-2 - TRBV5-1 - TGCGCCAGCCGCTATGCAGGGGCCGGGGAGCTGTTTTTT CASRYAGAGELFF
TRBJ1-5 - TRBV7-9 TRBD1 TGTGCCAGCAGCCCCGGGGGGTACAGGGGGCGTAACATCGATCAGCCCCAGCATTTT CASSPGGYRGRNIDQPQHF
TRBJ2-2 - TRBV5-5 TRBD2 TGTGCCAGCAGCTTGTGGCAGGGAGGGACCGGGGAGCTGTTTTTT CASSLWQGGTGELFF
TRBJ2-6 few TRBV5-6 - TGTGCCAGCAGCTTGCCGGGATCTGGGGCCAACGTCCTGACTTTC CASSLPGSGANVLTF
TRBJ1-2 many TRBV7-2 - TGTGCCAGCAGTAAGGACTCGTCTTATGGCTACACCTTC CASSKDSSYGYTF
TRBJ1-2 - TRBV10-3 - TGTGCCATCAGTGAGCGGGGTTCGGGGAGCTATGGCTACACCTTC CAISERGSGSYGYTF
TRBJ2-3 - TRBV11-2 - TGTGCCAGCAGCTTGGTGTGGGGGGGCGGCACAGATACGCAGTATTTT CASSLVWGGGTDTQYF
TRBJ1-2 few TRBV28 - TGTGCCACTCCAGAGAGTAGGGGATCAGGCGGCTACACCTTC CATPESRGSGGYTF
TRBJ1-5 - TRBV18 - TGTGCCAGCTCACCAAAGCGAGTAATGAGCCCTAATCAGCCCCAGCATTTT CASSPKRVMSPNQPQHF
TRBJ1-1 - TRBV11-2 - TGTGCCAGCAGCCCAGTCAGGGGCAGGAACACTGAAGCTTTCTTT CASSPVRGRNTEAFF
TRBJ2-3 - TRBV7-3 - TGTGCCAGCAGCTCCTCTCTCACAGATACGCAGTATTTT CASSSSLTDTQYF
TRBJ2-5 - TRBV7-2 - TGTGCCAGCAGCCCCCTTCTGGAGACCCAGTACTTC CASSPLLETQYF